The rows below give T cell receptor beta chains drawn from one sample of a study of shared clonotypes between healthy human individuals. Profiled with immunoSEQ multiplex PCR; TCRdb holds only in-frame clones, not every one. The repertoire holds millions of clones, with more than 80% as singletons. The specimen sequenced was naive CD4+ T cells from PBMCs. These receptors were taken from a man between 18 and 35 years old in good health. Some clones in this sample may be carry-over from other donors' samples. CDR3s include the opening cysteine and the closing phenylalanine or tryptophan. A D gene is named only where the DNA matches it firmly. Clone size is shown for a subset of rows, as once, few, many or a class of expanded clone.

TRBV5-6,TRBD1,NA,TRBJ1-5,TGTGCCAGCAGCCTACGGACAGGGAGTTTTCCCCAGCATTTT,CASSLRTGSFPQHF
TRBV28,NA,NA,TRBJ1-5,TGTGCCAGCAGAACCTTGAATAGCAATCAGCCCCAGCATTTT,CASRTLNSNQPQHF
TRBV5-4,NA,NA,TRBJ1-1,TGTGCCAGCAGCGAGTGGACAAACACTGAAGCTTTCTTT,CASSEWTNTEAFF
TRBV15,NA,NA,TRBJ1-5,TGTGCCACCAGCAGAGACAGGAGCCGCAATCAGCCCCAGCATTTT,CATSRDRSRNQPQHF
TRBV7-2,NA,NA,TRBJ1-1,TGTGCCAGCAGCTTCCCGGGACAACGGGCTTTCTTT,CASSFPGQRAFF
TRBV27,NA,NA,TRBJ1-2,TGTGCCAGCAGGCAAACAGGAGGGTATGGCTACACCTTC,CASRQTGGYGYTF
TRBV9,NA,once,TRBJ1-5,TGTGCCAGCAGCCCCCAGGGGTTCCCTCAGCCCCAGCATTTT,CASSPQGFPQPQHF
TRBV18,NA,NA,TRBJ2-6,TGTGCCAGCCGGGAGAGTGCGGGGGCCAACGTCCTGACTTTC,CASRESAGANVLTF
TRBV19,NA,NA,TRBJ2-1,TGTGCCAGTAACAGCCCCGGACGGAGCTCCTACAATGAGCAGTTCTTC,CASNSPGRSSYNEQFF
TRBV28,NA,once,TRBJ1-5,TGTGCCAGCAGCTTCGGGGGACCCAATCAGCCCCAGCATTTT,CASSFGGPNQPQHF
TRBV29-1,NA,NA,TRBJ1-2,TGCAGCGTTTCAAGACGCTTAGCTAACTATGGCTACACCTTC,CSVSRRLANYGYTF
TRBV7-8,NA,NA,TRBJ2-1,TGTGCCAGCAGCTTAGTAGTTAATGGTGAGCAGTTCTTC,CASSLVVNGEQFF
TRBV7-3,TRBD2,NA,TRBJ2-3,TGTGCCAGCAGCCCCGGAGGACTAGCGGGAGGGGTACCAGATACGCAGTATTTT,CASSPGGLAGGVPDTQYF
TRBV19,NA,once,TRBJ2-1,TGTGCCAGTAGTACCCCTCGGACCAGAAATGAGCAGTTCTTC,CASSTPRTRNEQFF
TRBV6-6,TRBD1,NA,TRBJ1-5,TGTGCCAGCAGTTACGGGCAGGGGGCCGGCAATCAGCCCCAGCATTTT,CASSYGQGAGNQPQHF
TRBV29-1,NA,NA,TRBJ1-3,TGCAGCGTTCTAGACTCGGTGAACACCATATATTTT,CSVLDSVNTIYF
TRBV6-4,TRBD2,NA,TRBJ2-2,TGTGCCAGCAGTGTAGGGCTAGCGGCTAACACCGGGGAGCTGTTTTTT,CASSVGLAANTGELFF
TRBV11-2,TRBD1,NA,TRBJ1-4,TGTGCCAGCAGCTTGGTTGGTGGGACAGTGCCGCTTAGGTTTTTT,CASSLVGGTVPLRFF
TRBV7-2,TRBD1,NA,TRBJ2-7,TGTGCCAGCAGCCGGGACAGGGGCCCCGGCGAGCAGTACTTC,CASSRDRGPGEQYF
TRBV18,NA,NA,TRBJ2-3,TGTGCCAGCTCACCACGACGGTTGGGTACGCAGTATTTT,CASSPRRLGTQYF
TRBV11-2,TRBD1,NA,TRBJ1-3,TGTGCCAGCAGCTTAGTGAGGGGGCGTCCTGGAAACACCATATATTTT,CASSLVRGRPGNTIYF
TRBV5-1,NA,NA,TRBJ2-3,TGCGCCAGCAGCTTCTCAGGTTCTAGCACAGATACGCAGTATTTT,CASSFSGSSTDTQYF
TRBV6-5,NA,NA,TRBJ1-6,TGTGCCAGCAGTAAACAGGGTTCGTCTTCACCCCTCCACTTT,CASSKQGSSSPLHF
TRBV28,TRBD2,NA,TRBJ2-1,TGTGCCAGCAGCCTACGGGGGGGGCCCTACAATGAGCAGTTCTTC,CASSLRGGPYNEQFF
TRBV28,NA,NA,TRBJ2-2,TGTGCCAGCACCCTTGGGAGGGAGCTGTTTTTT,CASTLGRELFF
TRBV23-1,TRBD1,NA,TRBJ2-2,TGCGCCAGCAGTCATCCCCCCGGGACAGGGGGCACCGGGGAGCTGTTTTTT,CASSHPPGTGGTGELFF
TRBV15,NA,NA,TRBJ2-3,TGTGCCACCAGCAGGTCTCTTACAGTTCCTAGCACAGATACGCAGTATTTT,CATSRSLTVPSTDTQYF
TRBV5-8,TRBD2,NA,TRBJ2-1,TGTGCCAGCAGCACCCGGGCTAGCGGGAGGGCCATCAATGAGCAGTTCTTC,CASSTRASGRAINEQFF
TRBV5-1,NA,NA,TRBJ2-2,TGCGCCAGCAGCTTGGCCTTGCTGGGGGGGGAGCTGTTTTTT,CASSLALLGGELFF
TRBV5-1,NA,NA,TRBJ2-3,TGCGCCAGCAGCTTTGGGGGAGTTCGTACAGATACGCAGTATTTT,CASSFGGVRTDTQYF
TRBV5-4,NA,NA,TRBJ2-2,TGTGCCAGCAGCGCACAGGTAACCGGGGAGCTGTTTTTT,CASSAQVTGELFF
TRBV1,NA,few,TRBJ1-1,TGCACCAGCAGCCAAGATGAGACGCCACCTGAAGCTTTCTTT,CTSSQDETPPEAFF
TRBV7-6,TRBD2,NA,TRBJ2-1,TGTGCCAGCAGCTTAATATTGCGGCGGGAGGGTTACAATGAGCAGTTCTTC,CASSLILRREGYNEQFF
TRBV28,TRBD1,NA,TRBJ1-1,TGTGCCAGCAGTTCCCTACAGGGGAAAGGGGACACTGAAGCTTTCTTT,CASSSLQGKGDTEAFF
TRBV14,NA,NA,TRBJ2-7,TGTGCCAGCAGCCAAGGGACTCGCTACGAGCAGTACTTC,CASSQGTRYEQYF
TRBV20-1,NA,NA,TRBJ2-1,TGCAGTACGCATAGGAACAATGAGCAGTTCTTC,CSTHRNNEQFF
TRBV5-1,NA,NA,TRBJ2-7,TGCGCCAGCAGCTTGGGACAGGCGATCTACGAGCAGTACTTC,CASSLGQAIYEQYF
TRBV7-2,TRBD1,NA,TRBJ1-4,TGTGCCAGCAGCTCGGGGGACAGGAGGGGTGAAAAACTGTTTTTT,CASSSGDRRGEKLFF
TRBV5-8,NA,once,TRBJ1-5,TGTGCCAGCAGAACCGTGGTAGGGTCTTATCAGCCCCAGCATTTT,CASRTVVGSYQPQHF
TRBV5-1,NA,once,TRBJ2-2,TGCGCCAGCAGCTTGACCGCTACCGCATCGAACACCGGGGAGCTGTTTTTT,CASSLTATASNTGELFF
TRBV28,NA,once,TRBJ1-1,TGTGCCAGCGGGACACCGTTGAACACTGAAGCTTTCTTT,CASGTPLNTEAFF
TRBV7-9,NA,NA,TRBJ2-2,TGTGCCAGCAGCTTACACACAGGGAGACAGCTGTTTTTT,CASSLHTGRQLFF
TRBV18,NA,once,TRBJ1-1,TGTGCCAGCTCACTGGGGGAGACTGAAGCTTTCTTT,CASSLGETEAFF
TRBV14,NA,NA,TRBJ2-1,TGTGCCAGCAGCCACCCCGACCCTGATCAGAATGAGCAGTTCTTC,CASSHPDPDQNEQFF
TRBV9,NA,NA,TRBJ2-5,TGTGCCAGCAGCGTAGGTAGGGGGTTTGGTGGGGAGACCCAGTACTTC,CASSVGRGFGGETQYF
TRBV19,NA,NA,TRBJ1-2,TGTGCCAGTAGTATCACAGTAAGCTATGGCTACACCTTC,CASSITVSYGYTF
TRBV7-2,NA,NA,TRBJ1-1,TGTGCCAGCAGCTTTGTGGGGTTAACTGAAGCTTTCTTT,CASSFVGLTEAFF
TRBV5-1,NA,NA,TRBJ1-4,TGCGCCAGCAGCCTTACCGACAGCATTAATGAAAAACTGTTTTTT,CASSLTDSINEKLFF
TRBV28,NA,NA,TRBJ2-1,TGTGCCAGCAGTTCTCCGGGGAGAAGCTCCTACAATGAGCAGTTCTTC,CASSSPGRSSYNEQFF
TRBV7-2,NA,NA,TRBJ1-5,TGTGCCAGCAGCTTATGGCAGGGCGATCAGCCCCAGCATTTT,CASSLWQGDQPQHF